These 28 T cell receptor beta chains share one sample of origin, sequenced in a study of technical replicates of blood from a handful of donors. Here immunoSEQ multiplex PCR was the method, and the copy in TCRdb shows in-frame clones only, minus some. The sample consists of some 31,000 clones, around nine tenths of them appearing once. The sequencing sample was made of PBMCs. These receptors were collected from a human donor in good health. Some clones in this sample may be carry-over from other donors' samples.

The chain is built from TRBV19 and TRBJ1-6, with 7 bases aligning to TRBD1. With 4 bases clipped from V and 4 bases from J, the junction kept 7 bases outside the gene matches. The germline CDR1 and CDR2 sequences are LNHDA and SQIVND (reference sequence). The CDR3 totals 16 residues. CDR3: CASSTTGEYYNSPLHF. The CDR3 coding sequence is TGTGCCAGTAGTACAACAGGGGAATATTATAATTCACCCCTCCACTTT. Complete variable domain (other parts from reference TRBV19 and TRBJ1-6): DGGITQSPKYLFRKEGQNVTLSCEQNLNHDAMYWYRQDPGQGLRLIYYSQIVNDFQKGDIAEGYSVSREKKESFPLTVTSAQKNPTAFYLCASSTTGEYYNSPLHFGNGTRLTVT.

The gene calls are TRBV2 and TRBJ1-1; D unclear. The CDR3 loop spans 16 amino acids. V lost 7 bases and J lost 0, with 18 bases in between. Germline values: CDR1 SNHLY, CDR2 FYNNEI. CDR3 bases: TGTGCCAGCATGCCCCTACTCGGAGAGATGAACACTGAAGCTTTCTTT. Amino acid sequence: CASMPLLGEMNTEAFF.

The gene calls are TRBV27 and TRBJ2-3, with TRBD2 identical over 8 bases. This CDR3 contains 16 residues. Germline V CDR1 and CDR2: MNHEY, SMNVEV (reference sequence). Trimming at V came to 7 bases and at J to 0 bases, leaving 9 bases not matched to a gene. The CDR3 protein is CASTKVASGSTDTQYF. Here the CDR3 DNA reads TGTGCCAGCACTAAAGTAGCTAGCGGGAGCACAGATACGCAGTATTTT.

This chain links TRBV10-3 with TRBJ2-3, with 8 bases lining up with TRBD2. The CDR3 runs to 18 residues. From germline, CDR1 is ENHRY and CDR2 SYGVKD. After removal of 11 bases from V and 0 bases from J, the junction contained 19 bases not matched to a gene. The CDR3 sequence: CAARHRAGEGSSTDTQYF. In DNA, the CDR3 is TGTGCCGCCCGCCATCGAGCGGGAGAAGGGTCTAGCACAGATACGCAGTATTTT.

The genes are TRBV11-2 and TRBJ1-2, with a possible D match to TRBD1 (5 bases). The V gene lost 5 bases and the J gene lost 4 bases, with 17 bases spanning the gap. The CDR3 loop spans 15 amino acids. The germline V gene encodes CDR1 SGHAT and CDR2 FQNNGV. CDR3 region: CASSPGPRRGYGYTF. CDR3 bases: TGTGCCAGCAGCCCAGGACCTAGGAGGGGCTATGGCTACACCTTC.

The chain links TRBV30 to TRBJ2-3; possibly TRBD2 for D (6 bases). The CDR3 contains 15 residues. V was pared by 2 bases and J by 2 bases, with 14 bases between. Per germline, CDR1 GTSNPN and CDR2 SVGIG (reference sequence). The CDR3: CAWSLGRGLTDTQYF. In nucleotides, the CDR3 is TGTGCCTGGAGTCTTGGGCGGGGACTCACAGATACGCAGTATTTT. The full variable domain, its missing parts supplied by reference TRBV30 and TRBJ2-3, is SQTIHQWPATLVQPVGSPLSLECTVEGTSNPNLYWYRQAAGRGLQLLFYSVGIGQISSEVPQNLSASRPQDRQFILSSKKLLLSDSGFYLCAWSLGRGLTDTQYFGPGTRLTVL.

This clone appeared a few times. The rearrangement uses TRBV30 and TRBJ1-3; the match to TRBD1 covers 12 bases. The CDR3 loop spans 15 amino acids. Germline assignment: CDR1 GTSNPN and CDR2 SVGIG (reference sequence). V lost 3 bases, J lost 3 bases, and 3 bases stayed unmatched. Written as DNA, the CDR3 is TGTGCCTGGAGCGGGGACAGGGGGCATGGAAACACCATATATTTT. It is translated as CAWSGDRGHGNTIYF.

The chain combines TRBV30 with TRBJ2-5, with 13 bases aligning to TRBD2. The CDR3 is 15 residues long. Germline assignment: CDR1 GTSNPN and CDR2 SVGIG (reference sequence). Losses at the gene ends were 7 bases for V and 5 bases for J; bases not matched to a gene: 10. CDR3: CASRTSGRAFETQYF. In DNA, the CDR3 is TGTGCCTCTCGGACTAGCGGGAGAGCCTTTGAGACCCAGTACTTC.

The V and J genes are TRBV19 and TRBJ1-2; no definite D call. Trimming pared 5 bases from V and 1 base from J, leaving 8 bases between. This CDR3 has 13 amino acids. Germline CDR1 LNHDA, CDR2 SQIVND (reference sequence). The CDR3 is CASSDSRNYGYTF. CDR3 bases: TGTGCCAGTAGTGATTCGCGTAACTATGGCTACACCTTC.

The chain links TRBV4-3 to TRBJ2-3, with D possibly TRBD1 on 6 matching bases. This CDR3 spans 16 amino acids. V was clipped by 5 bases and J by 2 bases, with 17 bases between them. Germline V gene sequence: CDR1 LGHNA, CDR2 YSLEER. CDR3 sequence reads: CASSSEGVRVTDTQYF. The CDR3 bases are TGCGCCAGCAGCTCAGAGGGGGTCCGGGTCACAGATACGCAGTATTTT.

The chain carries TRBV25-1 and TRBJ1-1; no firm D call. V lost 8 bases and J lost 4, with 8 bases in between. CDR1 and CDR2 from the germline V gene are MGHDK and SYGVNS. This CDR3 spans 11 amino acids. The CDR3 DNA follows: TGTGCCAGCGCGGCGGCCACTGAAGCTTTCTTT. Protein product: CASAAATEAFF.

The chain uses TRBV5-4 and TRBJ2-7; possible D gene TRBD2, 6 bases. The CDR3 is made up of 13 amino acids. V lost 2 bases and J 7 bases, leaving 13 bases between the germline ends. Germline-derived CDR1 and CDR2 are SGHNT and YYREEE (reference sequence). Here the CDR3 reads CASSLRTSGEQYF. The CDR3 DNA sequence: TGTGCCAGCAGCTTAAGGACCAGCGGGGAGCAGTACTTC.

This rearrangement joins TRBV7-2 to TRBJ2-7, with unresolved D. Germline CDR1 reads SGHTA; CDR2 reads FQGNSA. V lost 3 bases and J 3 bases, leaving 9 bases between the germline ends. The CDR3 has 13 amino acids. CDR3 region: CASSFPDFYEQYF. DNA of the CDR3: TGTGCCAGCAGCTTCCCCGACTTCTACGAGCAGTACTTC.

V is TRBV5-1 and J is TRBJ2-5, with TRBD2 as a possible D gene (6 bases). The CDR3 is made up of 17 amino acids. Germline assignment: CDR1 SGHRS and CDR2 YFSETQ. V was clipped by 4 bases and J by 4 bases, with 23 bases between them. CDR3 DNA sequence: TGCGCCAGCAGCAACCTGCCAACCGGGGGAACAGGAGAGACCCAGTACTTC. It is translated as CASSNLPTGGTGETQYF.

The gene calls are TRBV7-9 and TRBJ2-7; 7 positions match TRBD2. This CDR3 spans 12 amino acids. Germline CDR1 and CDR2: SEHNR and FQNEAQ (reference sequence). After removal of 7 bases from V and 4 bases from J, the junction contained 4 bases not matched to a gene. CDR3 nucleotides: TGTGCCAGCACCTGGGGGGGATACGAGCAGTACTTC. It is translated as CASTWGGYEQYF.

This clone has only one observation. J is TRBJ2-3 and V is TRBV29-1; D possibly corresponds to TRBD1 (5 bases). Per the germline V gene, CDR1 is SQVTM and CDR2 is ANQGSEA. CDR3 size: 15 residues. Between the trimmed V and J ends, which lost 6 bases and 4 bases, there was a span of 20 bases. The CDR3 here is CSVPAPGLYADTQYF. For the CDR3, the DNA is TGCAGCGTCCCCGCTCCAGGGCTGTATGCAGATACGCAGTATTTT.

J is TRBJ2-7 and V is TRBV4-1; D possibly corresponds to TRBD1 (6 bases). In germline, CDR1 is MGHRA, CDR2 YSYEKL. CDR3 length: 17 amino acids. Trimming removed 1 base from V and 1 base from J, with 17 bases in between. For the CDR3, the DNA is TGCGCCAGCAGCCAAGGCCCTACAGGGTGGGGTTCCTACGAGCAGTACTTC. Its translation: CASSQGPTGWGSYEQYF.

V gene TRBV6-5 combines with J gene TRBJ1-1; D not certain. Trimming cost V 0 bases and J 2 bases, with 10 bases left between them. Per the germline V gene, CDR1 is MNHEY and CDR2 is SVGAGI. The CDR3 sequence is 15 residues long. CDR3: CASSYSIELNTEAFF. In DNA form, the CDR3 reads TGTGCCAGCAGTTACTCGATAGAACTAAACACTGAAGCTTTCTTT.

The chain links TRBV21-1 to TRBJ2-2; the table names TRBD2, a call not compared with the DNA. TRBV21-1 is a pseudogene locus. The CDR3 spans 11 residues. The CDR3: CASSTAGELFF. The CDR3 nucleotides read TGTGCCAGCAGCACTGCCGGGGAGCTGTTTTTT.

V and J are TRBV10-3 and TRBJ2-7; 9 bases match TRBD2. CDR1 and CDR2 from the germline V gene are ENHRY and SYGVKD. After removal of 2 bases from V and 5 bases from J, the junction contained 7 bases not matched to a gene. The CDR3 is 15 residues long. The CDR3 loop is CAISEEAGGPHEQYF. Here the CDR3 DNA reads TGTGCCATCAGTGAGGAAGCGGGGGGTCCTCACGAGCAGTACTTC.

The chain joins TRBV18 to TRBJ2-7; TRBD2 aligns across 9 bases. This CDR3 is 14 amino acids long. Germline loops: CDR1 KGHSH, CDR2 LQKENI. Trimming cost V 3 bases and J 2 bases; bases outside gene matches: 2. In DNA form, the CDR3 reads TGTGCCAGCTCACCGGGACTAGCCCCCTACGAGCAGTACTTC. This gives the protein CASSPGLAPYEQYF.

This sequence joins TRBV10-2 and TRBJ2-7; D is ambiguous. V was clipped by 6 bases and J by 0 bases, with 6 bases between them. Germline CDR1 WSHSY, CDR2 SAAADI. There are 12 residues in the CDR3. The CDR3 region has the DNA TGCGCCAGCAGCCGCAGCTCCTACGAGCAGTACTTC. Protein product: CASSRSSYEQYF.

This chain joins TRBV27 and TRBJ2-7, with TRBD2 as a possible D gene (6 bases). Germline V CDR1 and CDR2: MNHEY, SMNVEV (reference sequence). The CDR3 spans 13 residues. The V and J ends lost 3 bases and 4 bases respectively, with 10 bases between them. The chain's CDR3 is CASSFARGYEQYF. Written as DNA, the CDR3 is TGTGCCAGCAGTTTCGCACGGGGGTACGAGCAGTACTTC.

This clone has only one observation. The rearrangement joins TRBV9 to TRBJ2-2; 11 bases map to TRBD2. The CDR3 sequence is 18 residues long. Unmatched junction bases numbered 8, after V lost 3 bases and J lost 1 base. CDR1 and CDR2 (germline): SGDLS, YYNGEE. The CDR3, as DNA: TGTGCCAGCAGCGGCTGGCCTCTAGCGGGAGGGAACACCGGGGAGCTGTTTTTT. Translation gives CASSGWPLAGGNTGELFF. The variable domain in full, completed from reference TRBV9 and TRBJ2-2, reads DSGVTQTPKHLITATGQRVTLRCSPRSGDLSVYWYQQSLDQGLQFLIQYYNGEERAKGNILERFSAQQFPDLHSELNLSSLELGDSALYFCASSGWPLAGGNTGELFFGEGSRLTVL.

The CDR3 DNA follows: TGTGCCACCAGCCGGGGTAGCGGGGGGACCTATGAGCAGTTCTTC. Translation: CATSRGSGGTYEQFF. This chain uses TRBV15 with TRBJ2-1, with 10 bases fitting TRBD2. The CDR3 covers 15 residues. The J segment lost 8 bases and the V segment lost 5 bases, leaving 9 bases of the junction unmatched. From germline, CDR1 is LNHNV and CDR2 YYDKDF (reference sequence).

The J gene is TRBJ2-3, the V gene TRBV29-1; TRBD2 matches 9 bases. This CDR3 comprises 17 residues. J was trimmed by 0 bases and V by 5 bases; bases with no gene match: 12. Germline values: CDR1 SQVTM, CDR2 ANQGSEA. The CDR3 DNA reads TGCAGCGTTCCTAGCGGGATCCACCTTTCTAGCACAGATACGCAGTATTTT. It codes for CSVPSGIHLSSTDTQYF.

The V gene is TRBV25-1, the J gene TRBJ2-7; D possibly corresponds to TRBD1 (5 bases). The V end lost 5 bases, the J end lost 6 bases, and 23 bases lay between the germline ends. Germline lookup yields CDR1 MGHDK and CDR2 SYGVNS. This CDR3 is 16 amino acids long. The CDR3 DNA is TGTGCCAGCAGTCCCCCCGTAGGGCAGGGCAGGAGCGAGCAGTACTTC. It yields the protein CASSPPVGQGRSEQYF.

The gene calls are TRBV2 and TRBJ2-7; TRBD1 is a possible D gene (6 bases). In germline, CDR1 is SNHLY, CDR2 FYNNEI. Trimming shortened V by 4 bases and J by 3 bases, and 13 bases separated the two germline ends. The CDR3 contains 14 residues. The DNA for the CDR3 is TGTGCCAGCAGTGCTACTCAGGGGAACTACGAGCAGTACTTC. Translated, it gives CASSATQGNYEQYF.